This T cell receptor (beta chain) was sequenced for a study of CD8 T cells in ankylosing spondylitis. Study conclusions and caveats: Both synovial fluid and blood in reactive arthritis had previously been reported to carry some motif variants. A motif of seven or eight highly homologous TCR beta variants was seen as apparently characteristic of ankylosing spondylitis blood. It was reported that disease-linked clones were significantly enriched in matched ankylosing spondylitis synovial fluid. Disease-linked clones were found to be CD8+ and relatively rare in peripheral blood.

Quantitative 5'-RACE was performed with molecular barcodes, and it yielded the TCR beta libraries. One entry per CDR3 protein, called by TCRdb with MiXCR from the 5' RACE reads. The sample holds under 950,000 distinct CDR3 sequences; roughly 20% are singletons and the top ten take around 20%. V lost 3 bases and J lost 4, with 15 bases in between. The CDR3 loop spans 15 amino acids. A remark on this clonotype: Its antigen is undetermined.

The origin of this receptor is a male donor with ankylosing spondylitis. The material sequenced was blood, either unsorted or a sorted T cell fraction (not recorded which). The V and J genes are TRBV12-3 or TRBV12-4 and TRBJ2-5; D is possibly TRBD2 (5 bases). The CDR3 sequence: CASSLMRARLETQYF. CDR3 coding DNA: TGTGCCAGCAGTTTGATGAGGGCTCGATTAGAGACCCAGTACTTC.